This T cell receptor (beta chain) was recorded in a study of technical replicates of blood from several donors. Trimming removed 6 bases from V and 2 bases from J; junction bases left unmatched: 3. This CDR3 has 15 amino acids. Per germline, CDR1 ENHRY and CDR2 SYGVKD. Sequenced by immunoSEQ multiplex PCR; TCRdb stores in-frame clones only, minus some. The sample carries tens of thousands of clones, roughly 90% recorded once. The TCR was taken from a human donor in good health. Some clones in this sample may be carry-over from other donors' samples. The V and J genes are TRBV10-3 and TRBJ1-5; 11 bases are shared with TRBD1. What was sequenced was PBMCs. Written as DNA, the CDR3 is TGTGCCATCAGCACGGGACAGGGGGGCAATCAGCCCCAGCATTTT. Amino acid sequence: CAISTGQGGNQPQHF.